Included here is one T cell receptor beta chain sequence, with context. Its antigen is still unknown. No CMV serostatus entry exists for this donor. These data originate in a study of cytomegalovirus exposure and HLA in healthy donors. Study-wide findings and caveats: Presence/absence analyses assumed roughly uniform sequencing depth across donors, which may not hold.

The CDR3 covers 19 residues. The V gene's germline CDR1 is MDHEN and CDR2 SYDVKM. The V and J ends lost 6 bases and 0 bases, in that order; junction bases with no gene match: 12. Researchers ran the PCR with 60 Vbeta and 13 Jbeta primers. Produced via immunoSEQ multiplex PCR; TCRdb's table is partial and in-frame only. The sample holds around 150,000 clones, over 50% seen once. The V and J genes are TRBV28 and TRBJ2-6; TRBD1 matches 9 bases. The sequence derives from a human donor in good health. Sequencing used PBMCs. CDR3 residues: CASRPLQGALVSGANVLTF. DNA of the CDR3: TGTGCCAGCAGACCCCTACAGGGGGCATTAGTCTCTGGGGCCAACGTCCTGACTTTC.